This TCR beta chain was found in a study of cytomegalovirus exposure and HLA in healthy donors. Study observations and caveats: Researchers reportedly found TCR beta sequences accurately predicted most subjects' HLA-A and HLA-B alleles.

Note on this clone: Its antigen is as yet unknown.

Primers for the PCR totalled 60 Vbeta and 13 Jbeta. Sequenced by immunoSEQ multiplex PCR; TCRdb stores in-frame clones only, minus some. The sample shows about 140,000 clones, less than 80% of them seen only once. The CDR3 has 15 residues. CDR1 is MNHNS and CDR2 is SASEGT in the germline V gene. V lost 2 bases and J lost 5, with 15 bases in between. Sequenced material: PBMCs. The chain couples TRBV6-1 to TRBJ1-1; D perhaps matches TRBD1 (6 bases). This TCR was recovered from a man aged 35 to 55 in good health and CMV-seropositive. The CDR3 bases are TGTGCCAGCAGTGAACTGGCAGGGGCCTTAACTGAAGCTTTCTTT. It is translated as CASSELAGALTEAFF.